A selection of T cell receptor beta chains follows, all from one sample in a study of shared T cell receptors in the human thymus. The assay was immunoSEQ multiplex PCR, and TCRdb's table has in-frame clones only and misses some. The sample has some 720,000 clones, roughly 90% seen once. These sequences were also reported in another study, on human thymus T cells.

Sequenced material: thymocytes. Receptors were obtained from a boy under two years old with a congenital heart defect. CDR3s include the opening cysteine and the closing phenylalanine or tryptophan. Fields, in order: V gene, clone size, D gene, J gene, CDR3 protein, CDR3 DNA. D genes are given only for firm matches. Size values are once, few and many counts, or a class for expanded clones, and some rows have none.

TRBV9	once	NA	TRBJ1-4	CASSPRGSEKLFF	TGTGCCAGCAGCCCACGGGGGAGTGAAAAACTGTTTTTT
TRBV19	few	NA	TRBJ1-2	CASSGENYGYTF	TGTGCCAGTTCGGGGGAAAACTATGGCTACACCTTC
TRBV19	NA	NA	TRBJ2-7	CASSIGTAYEQYF	TGTGCCAGTAGTATAGGGACAGCCTACGAGCAGTACTTC
TRBV10-3	NA	TRBD2	TRBJ2-5	CAIRETSGGPRGEETQYF	TGTGCCATCAGGGAGACTAGCGGGGGCCCCCGGGGCGAAGAGACCCAGTACTTC
TRBV7-2	NA	NA	TRBJ1-5	CASSLGASGGGNQPQHF	TGTGCCAGCAGCTTAGGGGCTAGCGGGGGAGGCAATCAGCCCCAGCATTTT
TRBV27	few	TRBD1	TRBJ2-3	CASSDPRTGGSSDTQYF	TGTGCCAGCAGTGACCCGAGGACAGGGGGTAGCTCAGATACGCAGTATTTT
TRBV7-9	once	TRBD1	TRBJ1-1	CASSYGQGNTEAFF	TGTGCCAGCAGCTATGGACAGGGGAACACTGAAGCTTTCTTT
TRBV15	NA	TRBD1	TRBJ2-7	CATSSRPGQGPSYEQYF	TGTGCCACCAGCAGTCGCCCGGGACAGGGTCCCTCCTACGAGCAGTACTTC
TRBV10-3	NA	TRBD2	TRBJ2-3	CAISESRGGRADGTQYF	TGTGCCATCAGTGAGTCAAGGGGCGGGAGGGCCGACGGTACGCAGTATTTT
TRBV5-1	NA	NA	TRBJ2-3	CASSLGEWADTQYF	TGCGCCAGCAGTCTCGGAGAATGGGCAGATACGCAGTATTTT